This TCR beta chain was sequenced in a study of shared clonotypes between healthy human individuals. The CDR3 spans 16 residues. The V and J ends lost 6 bases and 0 bases respectively, with 17 bases between them. Germline CDR1 reads SNHLY; CDR2 reads FYNNEI. Clones were sequenced by immunoSEQ multiplex PCR, and TCRdb holds only the in-frame ones, with some missing. The sample carries roughly 330,000 clones, about 74% recorded once. The chain recombines TRBV2 with TRBJ1-1; D is uncertain. Sequencing was done on a sample of memory CD4+ T cells sorted from blood. The subset: CD45RA-negative fraction. The sequence was collected from a man aged 25 to 40 in good health. The CDR3 protein is CASSERAGLMNTEAFF. CDR3 nucleotide sequence: TGTGCCAGCAGCGAGAGGGCCGGACTGATGAACACTGAAGCTTTCTTT.